This record covers a single TCR beta chain. The sample holds other DNA sequences that translate to the same CDR3. This sample was included in a study of blood T cell repertoires in COVID-19. Germline values: CDR1 MNHEY, CDR2 SVGAGI. The CDR3 consists of 15 residues. Unmatched junction bases numbered 6, after V lost 4 bases and J lost 7 bases. The table came from immunoSEQ multiplex PCR; TCRdb's copy has only in-frame clones and leaves some out. This table has about 170,000 clones, 74% appearing once. Material: peripheral blood. The TCR originated in an elderly woman with acute or convalescent COVID-19. This chain connects TRBV6-5 to TRBJ2-1; TRBD2 matches at 11 bases. CDR3 sequence: CASSSGTSGYNEQFF. The DNA for the CDR3 is TGTGCCAGCAGTTCCGGGACTAGCGGTTATAATGAGCAGTTCTTC.